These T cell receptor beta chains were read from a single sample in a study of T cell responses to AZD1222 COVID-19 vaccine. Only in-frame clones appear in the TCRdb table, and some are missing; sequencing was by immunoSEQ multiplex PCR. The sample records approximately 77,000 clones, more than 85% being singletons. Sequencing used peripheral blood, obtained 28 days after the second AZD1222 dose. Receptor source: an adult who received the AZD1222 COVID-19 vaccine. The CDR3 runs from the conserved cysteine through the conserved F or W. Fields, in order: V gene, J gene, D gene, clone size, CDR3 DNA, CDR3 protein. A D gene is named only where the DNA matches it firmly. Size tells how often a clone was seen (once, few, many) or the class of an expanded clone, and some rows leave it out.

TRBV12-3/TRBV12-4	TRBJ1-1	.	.	TGTGCCAGCAGTTTAGCGGACCGGCGAGCTTTCTTT	CASSLADRRAFF
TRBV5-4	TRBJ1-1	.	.	TGTGCCAGCAGCTTGGGAGTGAACACTGAAGCTTTCTTT	CASSLGVNTEAFF
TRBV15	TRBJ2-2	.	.	TGTGCCACCATGTCCGGCGTTTCCGGGGAGCTGTTTTTT	CATMSGVSGELFF
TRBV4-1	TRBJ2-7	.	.	TGCGCCAGCAGCCAAATAGCGTTAAGCTCCTACGAGCAGTACTTC	CASSQIALSSYEQYF
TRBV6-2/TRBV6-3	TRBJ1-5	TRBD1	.	TGTGCCAGCAGTAGTACCCGACAGGGGCCGCTCCCCCAGCATTTT	CASSSTRQGPLPQHF
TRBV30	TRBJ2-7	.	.	TGTGCCTGGAGGGCGGGCCAGTTATCCTACGAGCAGTACTTC	CAWRAGQLSYEQYF
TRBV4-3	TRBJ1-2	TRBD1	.	TGCGCCAGCAGCCAGGTGGGGGACAGGGCCTATGGCTACACCTTC	CASSQVGDRAYGYTF
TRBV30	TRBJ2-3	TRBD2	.	TGTGCCTGGACCCGGCTAGCGGGGGTCCTCACAGATACGCAGTATTTT	CAWTRLAGVLTDTQYF
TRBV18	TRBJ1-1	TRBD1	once	TGTGCCAGCTCACAAGGTTCTGGACAGGGCTTAGGCACTGAAGCTTTCTTT	CASSQGSGQGLGTEAFF
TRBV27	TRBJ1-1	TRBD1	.	TGTGCCAGCAGTACCGGACAGGGGTTCACTGAAGCTTTCTTT	CASSTGQGFTEAFF
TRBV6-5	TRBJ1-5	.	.	TGTGCCAGCAGTCAGCAGAGAGTAAGCAATCAGCCCCAGCATTTT	CASSQQRVSNQPQHF
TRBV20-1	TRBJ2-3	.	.	TGCAGTGCTAGTATAGATACGCAGTATTTT	CSASIDTQYF